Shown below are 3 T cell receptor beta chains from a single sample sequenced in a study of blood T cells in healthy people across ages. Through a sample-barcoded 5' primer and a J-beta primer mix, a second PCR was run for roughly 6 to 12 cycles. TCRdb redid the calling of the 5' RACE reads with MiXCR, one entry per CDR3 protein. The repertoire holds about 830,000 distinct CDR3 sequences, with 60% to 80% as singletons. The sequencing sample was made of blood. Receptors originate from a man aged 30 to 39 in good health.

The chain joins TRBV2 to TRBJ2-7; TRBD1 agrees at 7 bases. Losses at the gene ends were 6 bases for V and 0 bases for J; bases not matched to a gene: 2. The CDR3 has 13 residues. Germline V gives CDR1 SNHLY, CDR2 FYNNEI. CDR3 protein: CASRTGHSYEQYF. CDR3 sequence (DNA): TGTGCCAGCAGGACAGGGCACTCCTACGAGCAGTACTTC.

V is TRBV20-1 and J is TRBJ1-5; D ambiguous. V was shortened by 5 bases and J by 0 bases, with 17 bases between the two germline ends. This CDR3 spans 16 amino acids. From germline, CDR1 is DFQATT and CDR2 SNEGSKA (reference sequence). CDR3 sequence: CSARSLAEVSNQPQHF. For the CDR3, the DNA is TGCAGTGCTCGGAGTTTGGCCGAAGTTAGCAATCAGCCCCAGCATTTT.

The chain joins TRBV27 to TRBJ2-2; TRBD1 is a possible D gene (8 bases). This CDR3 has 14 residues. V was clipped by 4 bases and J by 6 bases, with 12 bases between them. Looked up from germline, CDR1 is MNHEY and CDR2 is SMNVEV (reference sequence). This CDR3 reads CASSYRGRAGELFF. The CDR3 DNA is TGTGCCAGCAGTTACAGGGGGAGGGCCGGGGAGCTGTTTTTT.